Each of the 30 T cell receptor beta chains below was sequenced from the same sample in a study of blood T cell repertoires in COVID-19. The method was immunoSEQ multiplex PCR; TCRdb's version includes in-frame clones alone and lacks a portion of them. The table records roughly 190,000 clones, around 80% of them present only once. The sample was peripheral blood. The source is a woman aged 45 to 65 with acute or convalescent COVID-19.

V is TRBV24-1 and J is TRBJ2-1, with 8 bases fitting TRBD2. Germline CDR1 KGHDR, CDR2 SFDVKD. J gave up 4 bases and V 3 bases, and 25 bases lay outside the gene matches. This CDR3 is 22 amino acids long. In DNA form, the CDR3 reads TGTGCCACCAGTGATCACTCGTCACCCGGGACTAGTCGGCCTAGCCCTTACAATGAGCAGTTCTTC. Translation: CATSDHSSPGTSRPSPYNEQFF.

J is TRBJ1-5 and V is TRBV24-1; TRBD1 matches 7 bases. The V gene's germline CDR1 is KGHDR and CDR2 SFDVKD. V shed 4 bases, J shed 0 bases, and the junction held 11 bases outside the gene matches. CDR3 length equals 18 residues. The CDR3 DNA is TGTGCCACCAGTGAGCCGGGACAGCCCGGGGCTAGCAATCAGCCCCAGCATTTT. Amino acids: CATSEPGQPGASNQPQHF.

The V call is TRBV30, the J call TRBJ1-2; D is unclear. Per the germline V gene, CDR1 is GTSNPN and CDR2 is SVGIG (reference sequence). CDR3 length: 13 residues. V gave up 3 bases and J gave up 8 bases, with 16 bases separating them. CDR3 nucleotide sequence: TGTGCCTGGAGCCCGAGCTTCACGGGGGGCTACACCTTC. Residues: CAWSPSFTGGYTF.

The rearrangement joins TRBV12-3 or TRBV12-4 to TRBJ2-1; 7 bases line up with TRBD2. The CDR3 has 13 residues. V shed 10 bases and J 0 bases; nucleotides not matched to a gene: 3. This CDR3 is CATRGSSYNEQFF. The CDR3 DNA reads TGTGCCACTCGCGGGAGCTCCTACAATGAGCAGTTCTTC.

The V and J genes are TRBV14 and TRBJ1-3; D is undetermined. V gave up 2 bases and J gave up 4 bases, with 3 bases separating them. The germline CDR1 and CDR2 sequences are SGHDN and FVKESK. The CDR3 is 12 amino acids. CDR3 protein: CASSQLGNTIYF. The DNA of the CDR3 is TGTGCCAGCAGCCAACTCGGAAACACCATATATTTT.

The chain joins TRBV6-5 to TRBJ2-7; 7 bases are shared with TRBD2. With V trimmed by 8 bases and J by 5 bases, 6 bases remained unmatched. The CDR3 runs 12 residues. Per the germline V gene, CDR1 is MNHEY and CDR2 is SVGAGI. CDR3 nucleotide sequence: TGTGCCAGCGGGAGGGGAACCGACGAGCAGTACTTC. This encodes CASGRGTDEQYF.

The V and J genes are TRBV6-5 and TRBJ1-5; TRBD1 aligns across 7 bases. This CDR3 region has 14 residues. The V segment lost 6 bases and the J segment 6 bases; nucleotides outside the gene matches: 8. Germline loops: CDR1 MNHEY, CDR2 SVGAGI. CDR3 sequence (DNA): TGTGCCAGCAGCTTTACAGGGGCCCGTCAGCCCCAGCATTTT. Amino acid sequence: CASSFTGARQPQHF.

The J gene is TRBJ2-3, the V gene TRBV10-1, with 9 bases that match TRBD2. This CDR3 is 15 amino acids long. J gave up 3 bases and V 5 bases, and 6 bases lay outside the gene matches. Germline loops: CDR1 WNHNN, CDR2 SYGVQD (reference sequence). The CDR3: CASSYGAGGTDTQYF. The CDR3, as DNA: TGCGCCAGCAGTTACGGCGCGGGAGGGACAGATACGCAGTATTTT.

This chain links TRBV28 with TRBJ1-5; no clear D. The CDR3 is 16 amino acids. Trimming pared 5 bases from V and 3 bases from J, leaving 17 bases between. Germline values: CDR1 MDHEN, CDR2 SYDVKM. The CDR3 loop is CASSAPKDISNQPQHF. In DNA, the CDR3 is TGTGCCAGCAGTGCACCGAAAGACATTTCCAATCAGCCCCAGCATTTT.

This chain connects TRBV6-5 to TRBJ2-7; TRBD2 matches at 7 bases. Germline V lookup: CDR1 MNHEY, CDR2 SVGAGI. J lost 3 bases, V lost 6 bases, and 11 bases had no gene match. The CDR3 sequence is 15 residues long. The DNA for the CDR3 is TGTGCCAGCAGCCGTTCTACTAGCGCCGGCTACGAGCAGTACTTC. Its protein is CASSRSTSAGYEQYF.

The chain links TRBV7-8 to TRBJ1-1; the D is unclear. CDR1 and CDR2 from the germline V gene are SGHVS and FQNEAQ. CDR3 length: 16 residues. V was pared by 5 bases and J by 2 bases, with 18 bases between. The CDR3 protein is CASSQQSTVPNTEAFF. The CDR3 DNA reads TGTGCCAGCAGCCAACAGAGCACTGTACCAAACACTGAAGCTTTCTTT.

This chain links TRBV3-1 (or the pseudogene TRBV3-2) with TRBJ2-7; D possibly corresponds to TRBD2 (5 bases). Germline V gives CDR1 LGHDT, CDR2 YNNKEL (reference sequence). V lost 3 bases and J 0 bases, leaving 6 bases between the germline ends. The CDR3 has 13 residues. CDR3 protein: CASSHRGSYEQYF. In DNA form, the CDR3 reads TGTGCCAGCAGCCATCGGGGCTCCTACGAGCAGTACTTC.

The rearrangement joins TRBV11-2 to TRBJ1-2; weak D call: TRBD1 (6 bases). V shed 5 bases and J shed 2 bases, with 18 bases lying between them. CDR3 length equals 16 residues. The germline CDR1 and CDR2 sequences are SGHAT and FQNNGV. The CDR3 nucleotides read TGTGCCAGCAGCCCCAGGGGAGGGCAGGTAAACTATGGCTACACCTTC. Protein sequence: CASSPRGGQVNYGYTF.

This chain connects TRBV28 to TRBJ1-5, with 8 bases identical to TRBD1. V lost 3 bases and J lost 6; bases outside the gene matches: 1. CDR1 is MDHEN and CDR2 is SYDVKM in the germline V gene. This CDR3 has 13 residues. CDR3 DNA sequence: TGTGCCAGCAGTTTCAGGGGGCCTCAGCCCCAGCATTTT. It yields the protein CASSFRGPQPQHF.

In this sample, this clone turned up a few times. Distinct nucleotide sequences in the sample also encode this CDR3. This chain connects TRBV6-5 to TRBJ1-5; no firm D call. V was pared by 0 bases and J by 2 bases, with 8 bases between. The germline gives CDR1 MNHEY, CDR2 SVGAGI. CDR3 length: 15 amino acids. CDR3 DNA sequence: TGTGCCAGCAGTTACTCCCGGGGAGGCAATCAGCCCCAGCATTTT. Translated, it gives CASSYSRGGNQPQHF.

The V gene is TRBV25-1, the J gene TRBJ1-4, with D perhaps matching TRBD1 (6 bases). Trimming cost V 5 bases and J 8 bases, with 18 bases left between them. Per the germline V gene, CDR1 is MGHDK and CDR2 is SYGVNS. This CDR3 spans 15 amino acids. CDR3 amino acids: CASSLGGAGHEKLFF. The CDR3 DNA sequence: TGTGCCAGCAGTCTAGGGGGGGCAGGGCACGAAAAACTGTTTTTT.

The V and J genes are TRBV15 and TRBJ1-1, with a weak D call TRBD1 (5 bases). The V end was cut by 5 bases, the J end by 7 bases, with 14 bases between. The length of the CDR3 is 13 residues. The germline V gene encodes CDR1 LNHNV and CDR2 YYDKDF (reference sequence). CDR3 coding DNA: TGTGCCACCAGCTCTGGGGGGGGTGATGAAGCTTTCTTT. It encodes CATSSGGGDEAFF.

This chain uses TRBV6-1 with TRBJ2-3; a possible D gene is TRBD2 (5 bases). CDR3 length: 16 residues. With 0 bases removed from V and 7 bases from J, the gap between germline ends came to 17 bases. Germline V gene data show CDR1 as MNHNS and CDR2 as SASEGT. The CDR3 sequence is CASSEAVTSSFHTQYF. The CDR3 DNA reads as TGTGCCAGCAGTGAAGCGGTAACTAGTAGTTTTCATACGCAGTATTTT.

The rearrangement uses TRBV7-8 and TRBJ2-7; tentative D call: TRBD2 (7 bases). Germline V gives CDR1 SGHVS, CDR2 FQNEAQ. The CDR3 has 13 amino acids. V dropped 10 bases and J dropped 9 bases, with 22 bases sitting between them. The CDR3 nucleotides are TGTGCCACCGCGGGGGCAGCTCCCTCGGGGCAGTACTTC. Encoded protein: CATAGAAPSGQYF.

The DNA of the CDR3 is TGTGCCAGCAGTGAATACGGGGAGACCCAGTACTTC. Translating it yields CASSEYGETQYF. The chain couples TRBV25-1 to TRBJ2-5; D not resolved. The CDR3 runs 12 residues. V dropped 0 bases and J dropped 5 bases, with 4 bases sitting between them. Germline CDR1 MGHDK, CDR2 SYGVNS.

In DNA, the CDR3 is TGTGCCAGCCGCGCCGAGACAGGACCACGGGAGCAGTACTTC. It is translated as CASRAETGPREQYF. The chain is built from TRBV18 and TRBJ2-7; D perhaps matches TRBD1 (6 bases). Per germline, CDR1 KGHSH and CDR2 LQKENI. The CDR3 covers 14 residues. The V gene lost 8 bases and the J gene lost 7 bases, with 21 bases spanning the gap.

This sequence joins TRBV29-1 and TRBJ2-3, with D perhaps matching TRBD2 (5 bases). Per germline, CDR1 SQVTM and CDR2 ANQGSEA. V was clipped by 3 bases and J by 2 bases, with 9 bases between them. This CDR3 is built from 13 residues. The DNA of the CDR3 is TGCAGCGTTGACAGCGGAAACACAGATACGCAGTATTTT. It yields the protein CSVDSGNTDTQYF.

In this sample, this clone turned up once. The rearrangement links TRBV2 to TRBJ1-6; D is undetermined. The germline gives CDR1 SNHLY, CDR2 FYNNEI. This CDR3 is 11 amino acids long. Trimming took off 4 bases at V and 8 bases at J, with 3 bases between the two ends. CDR3: CASSADSPLHF. The CDR3 nucleotides are TGTGCCAGCAGTGCCGATTCACCCCTCCACTTT.

This clone was counted only a few times. This rearrangement joins TRBV7-9 to TRBJ1-2; 11 nucleotides align to TRBD1. With V trimmed by 5 bases and J by 7 bases, 3 bases remained unmatched. Germline CDR1 SEHNR, CDR2 FQNEAQ (reference sequence). The CDR3 covers 13 residues. CDR3: CASSGTGGSGYTF. The CDR3 DNA sequence: TGTGCCAGCAGCGGGACAGGGGGGAGTGGCTACACCTTC.

This clone was recorded once. This rearrangement joins TRBV18 to TRBJ2-3; TRBD2 agrees at 11 bases. The CDR3 is 17 residues long. Germline trimming cut 3 bases from V and 1 base from J; bases unmatched to any gene: 6. Looked up from germline, CDR1 is KGHSH and CDR2 is LQKENI. In DNA, the CDR3 is TGTGCCAGCTCACCTACCTTGACTAGCGGGGGCACAGATACGCAGTATTTT. It codes for CASSPTLTSGGTDTQYF.

The rearrangement uses TRBV30 and TRBJ2-1; TRBD1 matches 10 bases. Germline assignment: CDR1 GTSNPN and CDR2 SVGIG (reference sequence). This CDR3 has 13 residues. V was pared by 5 bases and J by 5 bases, with 3 bases of the junction left unmatched. The CDR3 protein is CAWGGQGDNEQFF. The DNA of the CDR3 is TGTGCCTGGGGAGGACAGGGGGACAATGAGCAGTTCTTC.

The CDR3: CASSLSAITTEAFF. In DNA form, the CDR3 reads TGTGCCAGCAGTTTATCGGCCATTACCACTGAAGCTTTCTTT. The rearrangement uses TRBV27 and TRBJ1-1; D ambiguous. This CDR3 has 14 residues. CDR1 is MNHEY and CDR2 is SMNVEV in the germline V gene (reference sequence). V lost 0 bases to trimming and J lost 4 bases, with 9 bases between them.

The rearrangement links TRBV11-2 to TRBJ2-3; 9 nucleotides match TRBD2. Germline CDR1 and CDR2: SGHAT and FQNNGV. The CDR3 consists of 15 residues. With 1 base clipped from V and 1 base from J, the junction kept 0 bases outside the gene matches. The CDR3 DNA follows: TGTGCCAGCAGCTTAGGGACTAGCGGCACAGATACGCAGTATTTT. It encodes CASSLGTSGTDTQYF.

This clone was seen more than once but under ten times. The chain recombines TRBV4-3 with TRBJ1-4; no reliable D call. The V end lost 3 bases, the J end lost 8 bases, and 7 bases lay between the germline ends. The CDR3 sequence is 12 residues long. Germline loops: CDR1 LGHNA, CDR2 YSLEER. Here the CDR3 DNA reads TGCGCCAGCAGCCAGCGAGGGGAAAAACTGTTTTTT. Translated: CASSQRGEKLFF.

This chain connects TRBV9 to TRBJ2-5, with D possibly being TRBD1 (6 bases). The CDR3 is 15 amino acids. Germline CDR1 and CDR2: SGDLS and YYNGEE. V was pared by 6 bases and J by 4 bases, with 19 bases between. This CDR3 is CASTARGGVVETQYF. For the CDR3, the DNA is TGTGCCAGCACGGCCCGAGGGGGAGTGGTAGAGACCCAGTACTTC.